The source of this TCR beta chain is a study of blood T cell repertoires in COVID-19. The wider study: Both acute and convalescent COVID-19 samples were obtained from the United States, Italy and Spain. PBMCs, B-cell-depleted T cells, or T cells were the source of the cDNA or gDNA that made up the material.

Per the original methods: Reference gene primer amplification in the assay estimated nucleated cell counts. TCRdb keeps only in-frame clones here, not all; method: immunoSEQ multiplex PCR. For V, J and clone size, that table is used; D and trimming come from the DNA. The sample shows roughly 80,000 clones, roughly 84% of them seen only once. This receptor was obtained from a human donor in a cohort sampled during active COVID-19. Sequencing input: peripheral blood.

CDR3 protein: CASGLAGGREQYF. The CDR3 nucleotides read TGTGCCAGTGGACTAGCGGGAGGGCGCGAGCAGTACTTC. The chain couples TRBV7-9 to TRBJ2-7; 15 nucleotides match TRBD2. The length of the CDR3 is 13 residues. J was trimmed by 6 bases and V by 9 bases; bases with no gene match: 3. Looked up from germline, CDR1 is SEHNR and CDR2 is FQNEAQ (reference sequence).